A selection of T cell receptor beta chains follows, all from one sample in a study of T cell responses to AZD1222 COVID-19 vaccine. Data came from immunoSEQ multiplex PCR; TCRdb stores just in-frame clones and leaves some out. Found here are about 97,000 clones, around 83% of them singletons; the top ten hold approximately 5.1%. Here the sequenced sample was peripheral blood, taken on day 0 of AZD1222 vaccination. The receptor set was obtained from an adult in good health. CDR3s include the opening cysteine and the closing phenylalanine or tryptophan. A D gene is named only where the DNA matches it firmly. Clone size appears in some rows only: once, few, many, or a class for an expanded clone.

clone_size	cdr3_length	v_call	d_call	j_call	cdr3_aa	cdr3_nt
.	16	TRBV7-3	TRBD1	TRBJ1-5	CASSTRDRGSNQPQHF	TGTGCCAGCAGCACCCGGGACAGAGGTAGCAATCAGCCCCAGCATTTT
.	17	TRBV13	TRBD1	TRBJ2-6	CASSIRQGAPGANVLTF	TGTGCCAGCAGCATAAGACAGGGGGCGCCTGGGGCCAACGTCCTGACTTTC
.	13	TRBV6-2/TRBV6-3	.	TRBJ1-1	CASSRAGATEAFF	TGTGCCAGCAGTCGGGCAGGGGCCACTGAAGCTTTCTTT
few	13	TRBV27	TRBD1	TRBJ1-4	CASRTGPNEKLFF	TGTGCCAGCAGGACAGGGCCTAATGAAAAACTGTTTTTT
.	12	TRBV28	.	TRBJ1-3	CASGGSGNTIYF	TGTGCCAGCGGGGGGTCTGGAAACACCATATATTTT
.	19	TRBV15	TRBD1	TRBJ1-6	CATSRIIPGTAIFNSPLHF	TGTGCCACCAGCAGAATTATACCGGGGACAGCTATTTTTAATTCACCCCTCCACTTT
.	16	TRBV7-9	.	TRBJ2-1	CASSLALAGSYNEQFF	TGTGCCAGCAGCTTAGCACTAGCCGGGTCCTACAATGAGCAGTTCTTC
few	13	TRBV6-2/TRBV6-3	TRBD1	TRBJ1-5	CASSDRENQPQHF	TGTGCCAGCAGTGACAGGGAAAATCAGCCCCAGCATTTT
.	17	TRBV5-1	.	TRBJ2-1	CASSLGDGGRSYNEQFF	TGCGCCAGCAGCTTAGGGGACGGGGGACGCTCCTACAATGAGCAGTTCTTC
.	18	TRBV6-1	TRBD2	TRBJ2-7	CASSERFMFGLAGAEQYF	TGTGCCAGCAGTGAAAGGTTTATGTTTGGACTAGCGGGAGCCGAGCAGTACTTC
.	14	TRBV28	.	TRBJ1-2	CASSLWPGRNGYTF	TGTGCCAGCAGTTTATGGCCAGGAAGGAATGGCTACACCTTC
.	14	TRBV3-1/TRBV3-2	TRBD1	TRBJ1-1	CASSQDRGLTEAFF	TGTGCCAGCAGCCAAGACAGGGGGTTAACTGAAGCTTTCTTT
many	15	TRBV11-3	.	TRBJ2-2	CASSSGSSRTGELFF	TGTGCCAGCAGTTCAGGGTCGTCTAGGACCGGGGAGCTGTTTTTT
.	13	TRBV5-6	.	TRBJ2-7	CASSLGSLYEQYF	TGTGCCAGCAGCTTGGGGTCCCTCTACGAGCAGTACTTC
.	15	TRBV27	TRBD1	TRBJ2-7	CASSPGTGDPYEQYF	TGTGCCAGCAGCCCCGGGACAGGGGATCCCTACGAGCAGTACTTC
few	16	TRBV9	.	TRBJ1-3	CASSVGESNSGNTIYF	TGTGCCAGCAGCGTAGGAGAGTCGAACTCTGGAAACACCATATATTTT
.	13	TRBV5-6	.	TRBJ1-4	CASSQDTNEKLFF	TGTGCCAGCAGCCAAGACACTAATGAAAAACTGTTTTTT
.	17	TRBV7-8	TRBD1	TRBJ2-1	CASSSPNRGFSYNEQFF	TGTGCCAGCAGCTCGCCAAACAGGGGCTTCTCCTACAATGAGCAGTTCTTC
once	17	TRBV10-3	TRBD1	TRBJ2-1	CAISESKGASSYNEQFF	TGTGCCATCAGTGAGTCGAAGGGGGCCAGCTCCTACAATGAGCAGTTCTTC
.	14	TRBV5-6	TRBD2	TRBJ2-5	CASSAGLADVDQYF	TGTGCCAGCAGCGCCGGACTAGCGGACGTCGACCAGTACTTC
.	15	TRBV4-2	TRBD1	TRBJ2-5	CASSHQQGEWETQYF	TGTGCCAGCAGCCACCAACAGGGGGAGTGGGAGACCCAGTACTTC
.	15	TRBV24-1	TRBD1	TRBJ1-2	CATSDSGQVNYGYTF	TGTGCCACCAGTGACAGCGGACAGGTGAACTATGGCTACACCTTC
many	15	TRBV6-2/TRBV6-3	.	TRBJ2-3	CASSGVGLERDTQYF	TGTGCCAGCAGTGGGGTTGGGCTAGAGCGTGATACGCAGTATTTT
.	17	TRBV28	TRBD1	TRBJ1-5	CASSPNGPGQGSQPQHF	TGTGCCAGCAGCCCCAACGGTCCGGGACAGGGGTCTCAGCCCCAGCATTTT
.	14	TRBV7-2	.	TRBJ2-1	CASSLVGGHNEQFF	TGTGCCAGCAGCTTAGTCGGGGGTCACAATGAGCAGTTCTTC